The 26 T cell receptor beta chains in this list originate from one sample, sequenced in a study of T cells in Graves' hyperthyroidism and ophthalmopathy. Amplified regions were TCR beta CDR3 sequences from RNA transcripts. HTBI primers were used for first-round RT-PCR of the TCR CDR3. Via MiXCR, TCRdb re-called the multiplex PCR reads, giving one row per CDR3 protein. Of about 480,000 distinct CDR3 sequences listed, under 15% are singletons. What was sequenced was blood. The source of these receptors is a woman aged 18-29 years with Graves' hyperthyroidism.

This clonotype was observed many times. V is TRBV7-9 and J is TRBJ2-7; D is undetermined. Germline V lookup: CDR1 SEHNR, CDR2 FQNEAQ (reference sequence). V was trimmed by 5 bases and J by 6 bases, leaving 11 bases between them. The CDR3 consists of 12 residues. CDR3 DNA sequence: TGTGCCAGCAGCACCGAAACCTGCGAGCAGTACGTC. It yields the protein CASSTETCEQYV.

The chain employs TRBV28 and TRBJ2-1, with TRBD1 identical over 7 bases. This CDR3 has 13 amino acids. Germline-derived CDR1 and CDR2 are MDHEN and SYDVKM. V lost 10 bases, J lost 0 bases, and 3 bases stayed unmatched. The CDR3 here is CAIRDSSYNEQFF. The CDR3 bases are TGTGCCATTCGGGACAGCTCCTACAATGAGCAGTTCTTC.

J is TRBJ2-3 and V is TRBV9, with TRBD2 matching 8 bases. Germline-derived CDR1 and CDR2 are SGDLS and YYNGEE. The CDR3 consists of 15 residues. J was trimmed by 5 bases and V by 4 bases; bases with no gene match: 9. This CDR3 is CASSPRTAGVDTQYF. CDR3 in DNA: TGTGCCAGCAGCCCAAGAACAGCGGGAGTAGATACGCAGTATTTT.

The CDR3 DNA reads TGTGCCAGCAGACCCACAGGGGAAGCTAGACAGCCCCAGCATTTT. Its translation is CASRPTGEARQPQHF. The chain uses TRBV28 and TRBJ1-5; TRBD1 matches at 7 bases. The V and J ends lost 6 bases and 7 bases, in that order; junction bases with no gene match: 12. CDR1 MDHEN and CDR2 SYDVKM come from the germline V gene. The CDR3 has 15 amino acids. Filled out from reference TRBV28 and TRBJ1-5, the complete variable domain reads DVKVTQSSRYLVKRTGEKVFLECVQDMDHENMFWYRQDPGLGLRLIYFSYDVKMKEKGDIPEGYSVSREKKERFSLILESASTNQTSMYLCASRPTGEARQPQHFGDGTRLSIL.

This clonotype was counted at least ten times. The rearrangement uses TRBV30 and TRBJ1-1; TRBD1 matches 9 bases. The germline V gene has CDR1 GTSNPN and CDR2 SVGIG (reference sequence). V lost 3 bases, J lost 5 bases, and 7 bases stayed unmatched. CDR3 length equals 14 residues. Here the CDR3 DNA reads TGTGCCTGGAGCCGGGACAGGGCGAGGACTGAAGCTTTCTTT. Amino acids: CAWSRDRARTEAFF.

Of note for this clonotype: A much more abundant neighbour one base away suggests this may be a read error. Since the CDR3 does not end with the conserved phenylalanine or tryptophan, this likely comes from a read error. This rearrangement joins TRBV19 to TRBJ1-5; 8 nucleotides agree with TRBD1. Germline V CDR1 and CDR2: LNHDA, SQIVND (reference sequence). V was clipped by 7 bases and J by 3 bases; unmatched bases: 5. The CDR3 is 14 residues long. The CDR3 reads CASTPGGYNQPQHL. CDR3 bases: TGTGCCAGTACCCCAGGGGGCTACAATCAGCCCCAGCATTTG.

This clonotype was observed a handful of times. The V call is TRBV7-3, the J call TRBJ2-3; D is possibly TRBD2 (6 bases). This CDR3 spans 15 amino acids. V was clipped by 1 base and J by 1 base, with 9 bases between them. The germline V gene encodes CDR1 SGHTA and CDR2 FQGTGA. CDR3 in amino acids: CASSLSGIRTDTQYF. The CDR3, as DNA: TGTGCCAGCAGCTTAAGCGGGATACGCACAGATACGCAGTATTTT. The complete variable domain, with remaining parts taken from reference TRBV7-3 and TRBJ2-3, reads GAGVSQTPSNKVTEKGKYVELRCDPISGHTALYWYRQSLGQGPEFLIYFQGTGAADDSGLPNDRFFAVRPEGSVSTLKIQRTERGDSAVYLCASSLSGIRTDTQYFGPGTRLTVL.

The chain joins TRBV3-1 to TRBJ2-7, with 10 bases lining up with TRBD2. The germline CDR1 and CDR2 sequences are LGHDT and YNNKEL (reference sequence). CDR3 size: 14 residues. The V and J ends lost 6 bases and 2 bases, in that order; junction bases with no gene match: 4. The CDR3, as DNA: TGTGCCAGCAGGCCGGGACTAGCGACCTACGAGCAGTACTTC. This encodes CASRPGLATYEQYF.

The chain couples TRBV7-3 to TRBJ2-1; 12 bases fit TRBD2. J lost 6 bases, V lost 4 bases, and 4 bases had no gene match. The CDR3 has 15 residues. Germline loops: CDR1 SGHTA, CDR2 FQGTGA. The CDR3 sequence: CASSSGLAGPNEQFF. In DNA, the CDR3 is TGTGCCAGCAGCTCTGGACTAGCGGGACCCAATGAGCAGTTCTTC.

A few counts support this clonotype. Germline is not matched at one junction end, which may reflect a read error. The chain couples TRBV6-2 or TRBV6-3 to TRBJ2-7; TRBD2 agrees at 7 bases. CDR1 is MNHEY and CDR2 is SVGEGT in the germline V gene. The CDR3 is 12 residues long. Here the CDR3 DNA reads TGTGCCACCCGGCGTAGCGGGTACGGGCAGTACTTC. As protein: CATRRSGYGQYF.

This clonotype came up many times. The genes are TRBV11-3 and TRBJ2-5, with 13 bases that match TRBD2. The V segment lost 5 bases and the J segment 5 bases; nucleotides outside the gene matches: 26. Germline CDR1 SGHNT, CDR2 YENEEA. There are 22 residues in the CDR3. CDR3 DNA sequence: TGTGCCAGCAGCCGCCCCGGGACTAGCGGGGTTACCCATTACATGGAGTCGGAGACCCAGTACTTC. Residues: CASSRPGTSGVTHYMESETQYF. Drawing the rest from reference TRBV11-3 and TRBJ2-5, the complete variable domain is EAGVVQSPRYKIIEKKQPVAFWCNPISGHNTLYWYLQNLGQGPELLIRYENEEAVDDSQLPKDRFSAERLKGVDSTLKIQPAELGDSAVYLCASSRPGTSGVTHYMESETQYFGPGTRLLVL.

This clonotype appeared many times. The chain is built from TRBV20-1 and TRBJ2-2, with a possible D match to TRBD2 (6 bases). V dropped 2 bases and J dropped 4 bases, with 11 bases sitting between them. CDR3 size: 14 residues. Germline CDR1 and CDR2: DFQATT and SNEGSKA (reference sequence). The CDR3 reads CSARRQEGTGELFF. DNA of the CDR3: TGCAGTGCTAGACGGCAGGAGGGCACCGGGGAGCTGTTTTTT.

The V call is TRBV27, the J call TRBJ2-7; no reliable D call. The CDR3 extends over 13 amino acids. Per the germline V gene, CDR1 is MNHEY and CDR2 is SMNVEV (reference sequence). V was clipped by 6 bases and J by 0 bases, with 9 bases between them. CDR3 in amino acids: CASSLKASYEQYV. DNA of the CDR3: TGTGCCAGCAGCTTGAAAGCCTCCTACGAGCAGTACGTC.

Ten or more counts support this clonotype. The J gene is TRBJ2-1, the V gene TRBV20-1; TRBD2 matches at 13 bases. Germline loops: CDR1 DFQATT, CDR2 SNEGSKA (reference sequence). The V segment lost 5 bases and the J segment 7 bases; nucleotides outside the gene matches: 5. This CDR3 has 14 residues. CDR3 nucleotide sequence: TGCAGTGCTCCAGGACTAGCGGGAGTAAATGAGCAGTTCTTC. It encodes CSAPGLAGVNEQFF.

The genes are TRBV27 and TRBJ2-2, with D uncertain. The germline CDR1 and CDR2 sequences are MNHEY and SMNVEV (reference sequence). The V end lost 8 bases, the J end lost 4 bases, and 8 bases lay between the germline ends. CDR3 length: 12 residues. In DNA form, the CDR3 reads TGTGCCAGCCGCTTTACCACCGGGGAGCTGTTTTTT. Its translation: CASRFTTGELFF.

This clonotype was counted once. One junction end disagrees with the germline gene, perhaps due to a read error. The V gene is TRBV6-8, the J gene TRBJ2-1, with 10 positions matching TRBD1. The CDR3 sequence is 14 residues long. CDR1 and CDR2 (germline): MNHGY, SAAAGT. CDR3 sequence (DNA): TGCGCCAGCAGTCACCGGGACAGGGGAAATGAGCAGTTCTTC. It encodes CASSHRDRGNEQFF.

This clonotype was seen more than once but under ten times. This rearrangement joins TRBV9 to TRBJ2-7, with TRBD2 matching over 12 bases. Germline V gene data show CDR1 as SGDLS and CDR2 as YYNGEE. The CDR3 loop spans 15 amino acids. The J segment lost 2 bases and the V segment lost 4 bases, leaving 4 bases of the junction unmatched. The CDR3 DNA sequence: TGTGCCAGCAGCCGGGGACTAGCGGGCCCCTACGAGCAGTACTTC. Residues: CASSRGLAGPYEQYF.

This clonotype was seen a few times. The V and J genes are TRBV3-1 and TRBJ1-1; D not certain. This CDR3 is 13 amino acids long. CDR1 and CDR2 (germline): LGHDT, YNNKEL (reference sequence). The V end was cut by 2 bases, the J end by 4 bases, with 8 bases between. CDR3 sequence reads: CASSQRETTEAFF. CDR3 nucleotides: TGTGCCAGCAGCCAAAGGGAGACCACTGAAGCTTTCTTT.

Concerning this clonotype: One end of the junction varies from germline; a read error may be responsible. This rearrangement joins TRBV5-1 to TRBJ2-3, with 7 bases aligning to TRBD1. CDR3 length: 16 amino acids. Germline values: CDR1 SGHRS, CDR2 YFSETQ. The CDR3 DNA follows: TGCGCCAGCAACTTGGGACAGCTCGCTAGCACAGATACGCAGTATTTT. It translates to CASNLGQLASTDTQYF.

In this sample, this clonotype turned up many times. This chain connects TRBV12-3 or TRBV12-4 to TRBJ2-1; 7 bases agree with TRBD2. Trimming at V came to 3 bases and at J to 7 bases, leaving 3 bases not matched to a gene. There are 13 residues in the CDR3. This chain's CDR3 is CASSFYGRNEQFF. CDR3 nucleotide sequence: TGTGCCAGCAGTTTTTACGGGAGGAATGAGCAGTTCTTC.

The table lists this clonotype with many counts. The rearrangement uses TRBV7-3 and TRBJ2-1; possibly TRBD2 for D (5 bases). Germline CDR1 and CDR2: SGHTA and FQGTGA. Trimming stripped 2 bases from V and 9 bases from J, with 20 bases between. CDR3 length: 16 residues. The CDR3 bases are TGTGCCAGCAGCTTAGAACGGGCTACGGGATTGGGTGAGCAGTTCTTC. Amino acid sequence: CASSLERATGLGEQFF. Variable domain in full (rest from reference TRBV7-3 and TRBJ2-1): GAGVSQTPSNKVTEKGKYVELRCDPISGHTALYWYRQSLGQGPEFLIYFQGTGAADDSGLPNDRFFAVRPEGSVSTLKIQRTERGDSAVYLCASSLERATGLGEQFFGPGTRLTVL.

Regarding this clonotype: A much larger clone differs by one base, so this may be a read error. The chain employs TRBV5-1 and TRBJ2-1; 12 bases are a match to TRBD2. Germline loops: CDR1 SGHRS, CDR2 YFSETQ. This CDR3 contains 16 residues. Trimming removed 2 bases from V and 8 bases from J; junction bases left unmatched: 8. Here the CDR3 reads CASSLRLAGANDEQFF. The CDR3 nucleotides read TGCGCCAGCAGCTTACGACTAGCGGGGGCTAACGATGAGCAGTTCTTC.

This clonotype was detected many times. The chain couples TRBV2 to TRBJ1-2; D perhaps matches TRBD1 (6 bases). V lost 6 bases and J lost 8, with 16 bases in between. Germline CDR1 reads SNHLY; CDR2 reads FYNNEI. This CDR3 has 13 residues. CDR3 amino acids: CASRPSPGAGYTF. CDR3 DNA: TGTGCCAGCAGGCCCTCCCCAGGGGCCGGCTACACCTTC. The whole variable domain, filled in from reference TRBV2 and TRBJ1-2, reads EPEVTQTPSHQVTQMGQEVILRCVPISNHLYFYWYRQILGQKVEFLVSFYNNEISEKSEIFDDQFSVERPDGSNFTLKIRSTKLEDSAMYFCASRPSPGAGYTFGSGTRLTVV.

The V gene is TRBV9, the J gene TRBJ2-5; TRBD2 matches 8 bases. Germline values: CDR1 SGDLS, CDR2 YYNGEE. There are 17 residues in the CDR3. The trim removed 3 bases at V and 1 base at J, leaving 11 bases unmatched. The CDR3 loop reads CASSGGALAGAQETQYF. CDR3 coding DNA: TGTGCCAGCAGCGGCGGCGCCCTAGCGGGCGCCCAAGAGACCCAGTACTTC.

This clonotype appeared a few times. The CDR3 coding sequence is TGTGCCAGTAGGGGAGGTCTTAACTATGGCTACACCTTC. Its translation: CASRGGLNYGYTF. The chain recombines TRBV19 with TRBJ1-2; D is uncertain. This CDR3 region has 13 residues. With 6 bases removed from V and 1 base from J, the gap between germline ends came to 9 bases. CDR1 and CDR2 (germline): LNHDA, SQIVND (reference sequence).

This clonotype was detected many times. This could be a read error, since a much larger clone is one nucleotide away. This chain connects TRBV6-1 to TRBJ2-3; 12 positions match TRBD2. Germline-derived CDR1 and CDR2 are MNHNS and SASEGT. The ends lost 2 bases at V and 4 bases at J; junction bases unmatched: 1. The CDR3 runs to 15 residues. The CDR3 loop reads CASSELAGGPDTQYF. CDR3 DNA: TGTGCCAGCAGTGAACTAGCGGGAGGGCCAGATACGCAGTATTTT.